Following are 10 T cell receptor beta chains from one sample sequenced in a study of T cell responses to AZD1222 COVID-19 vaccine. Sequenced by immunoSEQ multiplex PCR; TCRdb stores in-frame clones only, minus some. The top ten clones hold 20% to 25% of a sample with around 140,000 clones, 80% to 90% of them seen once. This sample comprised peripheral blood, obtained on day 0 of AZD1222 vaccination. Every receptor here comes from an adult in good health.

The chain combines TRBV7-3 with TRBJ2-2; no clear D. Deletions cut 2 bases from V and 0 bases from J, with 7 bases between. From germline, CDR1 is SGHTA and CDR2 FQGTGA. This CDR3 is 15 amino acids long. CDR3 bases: TGTGCCAGCAGCTTAGCATCATCGAACACCGGGGAGCTGTTTTTT. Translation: CASSLASSNTGELFF.

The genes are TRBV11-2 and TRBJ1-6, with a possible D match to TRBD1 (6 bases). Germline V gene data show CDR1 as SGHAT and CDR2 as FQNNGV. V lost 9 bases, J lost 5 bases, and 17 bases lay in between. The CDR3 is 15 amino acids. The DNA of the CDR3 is TGTGCCAGTAGGGTATGGGGGCGGAATAATTCACCCCTCCACTTT. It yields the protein CASRVWGRNNSPLHF.

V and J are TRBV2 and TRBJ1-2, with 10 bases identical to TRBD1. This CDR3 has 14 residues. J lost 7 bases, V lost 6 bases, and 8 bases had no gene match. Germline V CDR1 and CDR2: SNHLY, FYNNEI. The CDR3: CASRAGQGVIGYTF. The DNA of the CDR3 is TGTGCCAGCAGGGCCGGACAGGGGGTTATTGGCTACACCTTC.

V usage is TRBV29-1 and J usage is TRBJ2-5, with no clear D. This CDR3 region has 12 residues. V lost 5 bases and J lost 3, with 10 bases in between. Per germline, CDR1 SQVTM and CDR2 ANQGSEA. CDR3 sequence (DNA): TGCAGCGTTCAAACAGCCGAAGAGACCCAGTACTTC. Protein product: CSVQTAEETQYF. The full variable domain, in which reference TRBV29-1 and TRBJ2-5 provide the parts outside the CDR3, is SAVISQKPSRDICQRGTSLTIQCQVDSQVTMMFWYRQQPGQSLTLIATANQGSEATYESGFVIDKFPISRPNLTFSTLTVSNMSPEDSSIYLCSVQTAEETQYFGPGTRLLVL.

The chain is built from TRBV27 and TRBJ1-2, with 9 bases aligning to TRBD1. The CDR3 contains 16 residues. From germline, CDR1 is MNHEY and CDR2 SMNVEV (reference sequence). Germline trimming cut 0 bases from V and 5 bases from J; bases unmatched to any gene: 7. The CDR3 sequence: CASSLSRDREEYGYTF. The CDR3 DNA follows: TGTGCCAGCAGTTTATCAAGGGACAGGGAGGAATATGGCTACACCTTC.

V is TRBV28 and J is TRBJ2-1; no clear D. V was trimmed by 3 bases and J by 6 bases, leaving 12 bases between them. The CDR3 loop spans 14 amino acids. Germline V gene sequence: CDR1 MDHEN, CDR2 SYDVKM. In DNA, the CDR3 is TGTGCCAGCAGTTTGTCTTTACCCACCAATGAGCAGTTCTTC. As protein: CASSLSLPTNEQFF.

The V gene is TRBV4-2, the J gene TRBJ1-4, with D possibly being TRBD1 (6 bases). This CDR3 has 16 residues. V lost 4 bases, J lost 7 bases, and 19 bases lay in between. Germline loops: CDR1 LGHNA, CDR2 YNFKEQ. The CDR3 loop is CASSPQPQGGPEKLFF. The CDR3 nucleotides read TGTGCCAGCAGCCCCCAACCCCAAGGGGGTCCTGAAAAACTGTTTTTT.

The CDR3: CASIVSGNSPLHF. The DNA of the CDR3 is TGTGCCAGCATAGTATCAGGGAATTCACCCCTCCACTTT. This sequence joins TRBV2 and TRBJ1-6; TRBD1 is a possible D gene (5 bases). The CDR3 covers 13 residues. V was trimmed by 7 bases and J by 7 bases, leaving 11 bases between them. The germline gives CDR1 SNHLY, CDR2 FYNNEI.

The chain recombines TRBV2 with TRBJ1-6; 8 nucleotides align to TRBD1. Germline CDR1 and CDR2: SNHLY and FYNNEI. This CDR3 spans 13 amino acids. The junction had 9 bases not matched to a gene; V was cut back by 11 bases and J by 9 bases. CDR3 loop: CAGSQGASSPLHF. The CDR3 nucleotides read TGTGCCGGGAGTCAGGGGGCCAGTTCACCCCTCCACTTT. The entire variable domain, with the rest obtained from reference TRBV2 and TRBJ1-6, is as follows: EPEVTQTPSHQVTQMGQEVILRCVPISNHLYFYWYRQILGQKVEFLVSFYNNEISEKSEIFDDQFSVERPDGSNFTLKIRSTKLEDSAMYFCAGSQGASSPLHFGNGTRLTVT.

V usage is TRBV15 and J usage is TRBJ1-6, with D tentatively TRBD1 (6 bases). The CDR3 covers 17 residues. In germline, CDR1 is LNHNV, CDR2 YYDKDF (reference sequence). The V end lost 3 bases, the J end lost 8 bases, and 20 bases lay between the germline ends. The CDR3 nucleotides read TGTGCCACCAGCAGGGGGGCAGGGTCCCAACCGGATTCACCCCTCCACTTT. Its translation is CATSRGAGSQPDSPLHF.